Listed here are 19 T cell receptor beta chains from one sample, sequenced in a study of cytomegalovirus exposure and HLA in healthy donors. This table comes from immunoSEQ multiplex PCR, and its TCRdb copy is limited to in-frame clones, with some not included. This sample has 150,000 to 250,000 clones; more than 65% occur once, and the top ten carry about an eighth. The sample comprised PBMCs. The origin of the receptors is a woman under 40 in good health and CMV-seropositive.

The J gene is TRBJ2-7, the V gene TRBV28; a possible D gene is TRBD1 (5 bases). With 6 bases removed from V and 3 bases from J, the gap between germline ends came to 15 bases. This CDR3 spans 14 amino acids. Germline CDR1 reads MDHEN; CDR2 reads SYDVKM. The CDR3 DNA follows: TGTGCCAGCAGCCCCCAGGGCAGCCTCTACGAGCAGTACTTC. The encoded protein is CASSPQGSLYEQYF.

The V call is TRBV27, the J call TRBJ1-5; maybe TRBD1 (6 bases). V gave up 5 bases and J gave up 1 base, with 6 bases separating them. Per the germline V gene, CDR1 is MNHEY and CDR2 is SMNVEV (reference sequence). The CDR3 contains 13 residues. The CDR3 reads CASSQGSNQPQHF. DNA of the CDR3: TGTGCCAGCAGTCAGGGGAGCAATCAGCCCCAGCATTTT.

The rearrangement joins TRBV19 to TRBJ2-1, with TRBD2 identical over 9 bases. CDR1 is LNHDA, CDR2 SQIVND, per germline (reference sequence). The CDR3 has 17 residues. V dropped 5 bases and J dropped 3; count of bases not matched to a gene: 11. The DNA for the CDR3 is TGTGCCAGTAGTTCTCACCGACTAGCGGAACACTACAATGAGCAGTTCTTC. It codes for CASSSHRLAEHYNEQFF.

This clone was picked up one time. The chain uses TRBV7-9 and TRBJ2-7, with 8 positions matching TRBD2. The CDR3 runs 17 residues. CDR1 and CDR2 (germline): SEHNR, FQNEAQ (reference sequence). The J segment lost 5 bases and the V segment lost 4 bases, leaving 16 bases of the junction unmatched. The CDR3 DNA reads TGTGCCAGCAGCTCCGGTACGGGAGCGGGAGTAGGCGACGAGCAGTACTTC. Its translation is CASSSGTGAGVGDEQYF.

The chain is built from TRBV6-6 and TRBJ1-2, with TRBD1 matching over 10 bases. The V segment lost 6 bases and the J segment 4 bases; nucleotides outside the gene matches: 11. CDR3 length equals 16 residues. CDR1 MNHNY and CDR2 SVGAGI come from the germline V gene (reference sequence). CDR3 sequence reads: CASSPIPGQGFYGYTF. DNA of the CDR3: TGTGCCAGCAGCCCAATCCCGGGACAGGGGTTCTATGGCTACACCTTC.

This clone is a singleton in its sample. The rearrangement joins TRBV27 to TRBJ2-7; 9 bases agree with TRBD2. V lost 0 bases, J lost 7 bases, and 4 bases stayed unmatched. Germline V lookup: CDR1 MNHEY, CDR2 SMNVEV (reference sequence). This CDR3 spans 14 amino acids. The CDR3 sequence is CASSLSPSGIEQYF. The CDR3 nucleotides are TGTGCCAGCAGTTTATCCCCTAGCGGGATTGAGCAGTACTTC.

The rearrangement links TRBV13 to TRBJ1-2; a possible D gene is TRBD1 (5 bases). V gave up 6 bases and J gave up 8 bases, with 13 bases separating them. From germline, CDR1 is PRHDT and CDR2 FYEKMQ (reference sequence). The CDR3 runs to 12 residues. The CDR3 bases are TGTGCCAGCAGGGGGGACTGGCCCGGCTACACCTTC. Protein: CASRGDWPGYTF.

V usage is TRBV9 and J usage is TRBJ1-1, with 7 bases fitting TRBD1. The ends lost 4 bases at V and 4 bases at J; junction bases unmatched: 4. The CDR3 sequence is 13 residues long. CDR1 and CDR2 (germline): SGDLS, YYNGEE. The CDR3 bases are TGTGCCAGCAGCTTTACAGGGGCCACTGAAGCTTTCTTT. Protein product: CASSFTGATEAFF.

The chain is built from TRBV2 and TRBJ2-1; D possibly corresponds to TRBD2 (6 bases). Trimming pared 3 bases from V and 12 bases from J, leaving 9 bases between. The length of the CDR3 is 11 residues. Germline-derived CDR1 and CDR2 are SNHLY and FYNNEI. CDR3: CASSDEGGQFF. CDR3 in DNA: TGTGCCAGCAGTGATGAGGGAGGGCAGTTCTTC. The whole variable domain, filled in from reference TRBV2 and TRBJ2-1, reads EPEVTQTPSHQVTQMGQEVILRCVPISNHLYFYWYRQILGQKVEFLVSFYNNEISEKSEIFDDQFSVERPDGSNFTLKIRSTKLEDSAMYFCASSDEGGQFFGPGTRLTVL.

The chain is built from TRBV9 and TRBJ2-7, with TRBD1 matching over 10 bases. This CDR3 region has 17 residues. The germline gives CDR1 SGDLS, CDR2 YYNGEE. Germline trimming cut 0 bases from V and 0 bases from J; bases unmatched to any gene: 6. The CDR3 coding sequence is TGTGCCAGCAGCGTAGCCGGGACAGGGGTCCCCTCCTACGAGCAGTACTTC. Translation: CASSVAGTGVPSYEQYF.

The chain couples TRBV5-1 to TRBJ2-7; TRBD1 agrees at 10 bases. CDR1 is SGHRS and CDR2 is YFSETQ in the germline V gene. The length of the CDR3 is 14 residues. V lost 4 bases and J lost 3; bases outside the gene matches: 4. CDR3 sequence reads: CASSPGQGIYEQYF. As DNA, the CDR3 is TGCGCCAGCAGCCCGGGACAGGGGATCTACGAGCAGTACTTC.

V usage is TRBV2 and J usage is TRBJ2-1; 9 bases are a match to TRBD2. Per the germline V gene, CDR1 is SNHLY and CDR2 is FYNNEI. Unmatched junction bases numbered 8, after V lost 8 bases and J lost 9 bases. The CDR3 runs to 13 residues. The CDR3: CASDLREGVEQFF. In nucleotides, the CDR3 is TGTGCCAGCGATTTGCGGGAGGGGGTTGAGCAGTTCTTC.

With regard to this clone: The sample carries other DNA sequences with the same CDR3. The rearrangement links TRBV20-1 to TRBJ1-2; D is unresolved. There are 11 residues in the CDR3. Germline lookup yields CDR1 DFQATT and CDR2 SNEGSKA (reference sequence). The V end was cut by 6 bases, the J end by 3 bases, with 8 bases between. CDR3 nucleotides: TGCAGTGCCCGGGGAGACTATGGCTACACCTTC. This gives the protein CSARGDYGYTF.

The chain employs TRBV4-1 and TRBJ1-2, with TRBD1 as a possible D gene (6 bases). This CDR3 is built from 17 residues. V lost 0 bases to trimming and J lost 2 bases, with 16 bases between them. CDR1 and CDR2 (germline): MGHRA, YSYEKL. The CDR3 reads CASSQDITGTGNYGYTF. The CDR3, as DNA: TGCGCCAGCAGCCAAGATATTACAGGGACGGGGAACTATGGCTACACCTTC.

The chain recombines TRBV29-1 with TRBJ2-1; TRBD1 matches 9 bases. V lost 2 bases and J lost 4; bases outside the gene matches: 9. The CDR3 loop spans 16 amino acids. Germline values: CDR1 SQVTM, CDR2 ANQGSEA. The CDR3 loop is CSVESQGQGYYNEQFF. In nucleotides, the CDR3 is TGCAGCGTTGAATCCCAAGGACAGGGGTATTACAATGAGCAGTTCTTC.

The CDR3 is CASRRLPRQETQYF. CDR3 DNA: TGTGCCAGCAGGAGACTCCCCCGCCAGGAGACCCAGTACTTC. V and J are TRBV27 and TRBJ2-5; D is ambiguous. V dropped 6 bases and J dropped 5 bases, with 16 bases sitting between them. There are 14 residues in the CDR3. Germline loops: CDR1 MNHEY, CDR2 SMNVEV (reference sequence).

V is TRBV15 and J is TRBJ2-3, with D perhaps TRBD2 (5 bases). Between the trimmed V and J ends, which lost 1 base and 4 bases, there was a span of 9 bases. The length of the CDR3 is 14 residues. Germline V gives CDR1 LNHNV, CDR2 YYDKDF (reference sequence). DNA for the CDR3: TGTGCCACCAGCAGAGGAGGGAGCTCAGATACGCAGTATTTT. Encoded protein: CATSRGGSSDTQYF.

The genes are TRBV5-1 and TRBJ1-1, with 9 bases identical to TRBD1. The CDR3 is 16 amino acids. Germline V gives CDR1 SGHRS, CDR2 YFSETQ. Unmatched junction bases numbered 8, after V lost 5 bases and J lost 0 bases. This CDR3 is CASRDGTGYMNTEAFF. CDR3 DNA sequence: TGCGCCAGCAGGGACGGGACAGGGTATATGAACACTGAAGCTTTCTTT.

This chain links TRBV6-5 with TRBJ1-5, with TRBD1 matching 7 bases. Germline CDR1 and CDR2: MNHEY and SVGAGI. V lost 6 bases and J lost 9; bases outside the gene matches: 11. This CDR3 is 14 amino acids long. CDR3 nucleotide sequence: TGTGCCAGCAGCCCTGTGGTAGGGGGCGGGCCCCAGCATTTT. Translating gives CASSPVVGGGPQHF.